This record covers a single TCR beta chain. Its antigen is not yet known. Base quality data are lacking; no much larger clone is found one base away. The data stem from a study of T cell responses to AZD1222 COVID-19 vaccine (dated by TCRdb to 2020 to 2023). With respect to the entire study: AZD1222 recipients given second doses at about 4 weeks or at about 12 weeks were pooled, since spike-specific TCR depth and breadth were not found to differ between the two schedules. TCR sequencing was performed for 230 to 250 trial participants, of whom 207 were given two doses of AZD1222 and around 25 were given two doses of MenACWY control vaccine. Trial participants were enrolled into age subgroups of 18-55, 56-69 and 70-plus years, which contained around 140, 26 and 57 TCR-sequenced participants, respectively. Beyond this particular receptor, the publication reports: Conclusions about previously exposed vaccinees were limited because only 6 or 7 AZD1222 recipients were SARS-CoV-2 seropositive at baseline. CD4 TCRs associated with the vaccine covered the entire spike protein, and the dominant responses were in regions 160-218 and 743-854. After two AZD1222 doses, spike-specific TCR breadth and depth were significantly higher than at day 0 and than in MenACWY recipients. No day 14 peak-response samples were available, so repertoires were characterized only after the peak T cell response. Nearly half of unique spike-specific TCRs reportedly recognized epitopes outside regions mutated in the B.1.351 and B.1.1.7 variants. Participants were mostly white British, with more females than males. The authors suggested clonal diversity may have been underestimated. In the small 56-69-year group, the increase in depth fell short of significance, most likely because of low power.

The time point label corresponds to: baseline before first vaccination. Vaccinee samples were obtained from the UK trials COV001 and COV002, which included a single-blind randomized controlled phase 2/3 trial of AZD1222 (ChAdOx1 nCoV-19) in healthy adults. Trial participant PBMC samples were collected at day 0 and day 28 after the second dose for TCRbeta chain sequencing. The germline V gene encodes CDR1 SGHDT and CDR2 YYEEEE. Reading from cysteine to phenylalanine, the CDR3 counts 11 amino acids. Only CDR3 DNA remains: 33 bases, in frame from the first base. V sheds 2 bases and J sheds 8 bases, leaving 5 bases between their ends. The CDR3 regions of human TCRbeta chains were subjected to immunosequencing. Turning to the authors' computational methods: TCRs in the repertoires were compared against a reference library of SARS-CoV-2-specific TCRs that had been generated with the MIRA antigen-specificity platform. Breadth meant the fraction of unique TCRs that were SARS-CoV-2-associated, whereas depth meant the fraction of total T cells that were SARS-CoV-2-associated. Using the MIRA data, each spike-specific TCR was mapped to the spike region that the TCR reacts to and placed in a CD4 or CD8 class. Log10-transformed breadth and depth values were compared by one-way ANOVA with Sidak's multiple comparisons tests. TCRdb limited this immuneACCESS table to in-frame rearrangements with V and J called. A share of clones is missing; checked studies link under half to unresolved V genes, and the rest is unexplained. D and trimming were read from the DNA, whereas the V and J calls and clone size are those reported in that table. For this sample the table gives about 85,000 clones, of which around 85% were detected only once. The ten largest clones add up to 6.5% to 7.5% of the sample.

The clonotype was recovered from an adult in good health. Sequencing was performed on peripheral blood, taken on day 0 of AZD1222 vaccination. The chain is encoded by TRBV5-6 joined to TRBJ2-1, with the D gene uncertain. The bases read TGTGCCAGCAGCTTAAGATATGAGCAGTTCTTC. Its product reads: CASSLRYEQFF.